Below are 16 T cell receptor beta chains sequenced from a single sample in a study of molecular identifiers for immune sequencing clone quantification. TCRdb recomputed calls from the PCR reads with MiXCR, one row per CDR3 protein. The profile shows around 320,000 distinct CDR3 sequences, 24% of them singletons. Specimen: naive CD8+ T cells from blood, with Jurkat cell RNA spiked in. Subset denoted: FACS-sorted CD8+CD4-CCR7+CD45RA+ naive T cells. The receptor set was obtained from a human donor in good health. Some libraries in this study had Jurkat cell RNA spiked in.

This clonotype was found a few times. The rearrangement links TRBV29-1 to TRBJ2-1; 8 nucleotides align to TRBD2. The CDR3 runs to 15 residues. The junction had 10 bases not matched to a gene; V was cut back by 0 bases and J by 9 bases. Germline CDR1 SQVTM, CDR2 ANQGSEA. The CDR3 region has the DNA TGCAGCGTTGAAGATACGGGGACTAGTTGGGCTGAGCAGTTCTTC. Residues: CSVEDTGTSWAEQFF.

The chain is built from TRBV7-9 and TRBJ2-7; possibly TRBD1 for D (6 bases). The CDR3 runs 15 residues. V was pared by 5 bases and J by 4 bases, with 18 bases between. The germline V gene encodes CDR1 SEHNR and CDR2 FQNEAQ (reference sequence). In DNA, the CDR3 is TGTGCCAGCAGCCAGGCCGGGACAAAGAAATACGAGCAGTACTTC. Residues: CASSQAGTKKYEQYF.

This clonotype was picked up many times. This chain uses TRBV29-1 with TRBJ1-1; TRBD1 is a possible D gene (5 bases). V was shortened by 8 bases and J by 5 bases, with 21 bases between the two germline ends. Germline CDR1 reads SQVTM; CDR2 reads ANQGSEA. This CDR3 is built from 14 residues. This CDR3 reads CSSWGEGGSTEAFF. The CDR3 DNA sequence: TGCAGCTCTTGGGGGGAGGGAGGGTCTACTGAAGCTTTCTTT.

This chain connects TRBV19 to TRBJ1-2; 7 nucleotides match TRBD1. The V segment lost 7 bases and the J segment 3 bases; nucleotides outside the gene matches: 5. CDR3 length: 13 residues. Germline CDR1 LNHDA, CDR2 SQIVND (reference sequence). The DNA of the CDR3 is TGTGCCAGTACCAGGGGGGAATACTATGGCTACACCTTC. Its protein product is CASTRGEYYGYTF.

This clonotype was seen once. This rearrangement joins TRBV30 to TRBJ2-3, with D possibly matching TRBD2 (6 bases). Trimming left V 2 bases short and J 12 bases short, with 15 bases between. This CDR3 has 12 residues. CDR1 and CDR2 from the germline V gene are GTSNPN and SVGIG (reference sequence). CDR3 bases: TGTGCCTGGAGTTGGTCTAGCGTTATTCAGTATTTT. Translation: CAWSWSSVIQYF.

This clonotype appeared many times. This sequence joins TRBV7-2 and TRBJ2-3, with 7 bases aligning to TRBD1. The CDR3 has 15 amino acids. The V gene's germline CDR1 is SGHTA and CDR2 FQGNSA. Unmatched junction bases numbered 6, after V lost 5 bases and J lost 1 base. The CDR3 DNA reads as TGTGCCAGCAGCGCCCGGGACAGCCGCACAGATACGCAGTATTTT. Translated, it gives CASSARDSRTDTQYF.

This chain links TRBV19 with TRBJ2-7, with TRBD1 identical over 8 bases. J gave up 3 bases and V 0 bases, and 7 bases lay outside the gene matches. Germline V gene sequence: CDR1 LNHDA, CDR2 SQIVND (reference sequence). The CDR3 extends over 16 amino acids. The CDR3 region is CASSIDLIGQGYEQYF. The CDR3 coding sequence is TGTGCCAGTAGTATAGATCTCATCGGACAGGGCTACGAGCAGTACTTC. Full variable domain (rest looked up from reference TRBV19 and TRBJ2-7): DGGITQSPKYLFRKEGQNVTLSCEQNLNHDAMYWYRQDPGQGLRLIYYSQIVNDFQKGDIAEGYSVSREKKESFPLTVTSAQKNPTAFYLCASSIDLIGQGYEQYFGPGTRLTVT.

CDR3 amino acids: CASGFVGREQYF. The DNA for the CDR3 is TGTGCTAGTGGTTTTGTAGGGAGGGAGCAGTACTTC. This chain links TRBV12-5 with TRBJ2-7; D might be TRBD2 (6 bases). The V end lost 3 bases, the J end lost 7 bases, and 10 bases lay between the germline ends. Per the germline V gene, CDR1 is LGHNT and CDR2 is FRNRAP. The CDR3 extends over 12 amino acids.

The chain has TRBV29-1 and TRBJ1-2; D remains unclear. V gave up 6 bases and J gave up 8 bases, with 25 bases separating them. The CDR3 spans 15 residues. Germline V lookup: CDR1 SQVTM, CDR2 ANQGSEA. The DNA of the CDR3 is TGCAGCGTCAAATCTCCGGACTTTACCACCAGCGGCTACACCTTC. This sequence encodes CSVKSPDFTTSGYTF.

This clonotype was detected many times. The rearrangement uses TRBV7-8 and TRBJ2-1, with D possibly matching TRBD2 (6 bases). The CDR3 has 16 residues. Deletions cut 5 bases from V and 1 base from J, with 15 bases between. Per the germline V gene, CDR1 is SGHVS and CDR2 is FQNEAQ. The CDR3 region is CASSLLWGVSYNEQFF. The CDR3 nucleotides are TGTGCCAGCAGCCTGCTTTGGGGGGTTTCCTACAATGAGCAGTTCTTC.

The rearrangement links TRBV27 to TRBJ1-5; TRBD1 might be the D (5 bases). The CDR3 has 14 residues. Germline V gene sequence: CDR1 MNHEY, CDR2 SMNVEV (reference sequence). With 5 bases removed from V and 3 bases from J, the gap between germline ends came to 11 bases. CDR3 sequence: CASSPRGYNQPQHF. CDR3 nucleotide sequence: TGTGCCAGCAGTCCACGGGGGTACAATCAGCCCCAGCATTTT.

The CDR3 DNA reads TGTGCCAGCAGCAAGGAACAGACGAACACTGAAGCTTTCTTT. Its protein is CASSKEQTNTEAFF. The gene calls are TRBV13 and TRBJ1-1, with unresolved D. The germline CDR1 and CDR2 sequences are PRHDT and FYEKMQ (reference sequence). V was clipped by 5 bases and J by 1 base, with 11 bases between them. This CDR3 has 14 residues.

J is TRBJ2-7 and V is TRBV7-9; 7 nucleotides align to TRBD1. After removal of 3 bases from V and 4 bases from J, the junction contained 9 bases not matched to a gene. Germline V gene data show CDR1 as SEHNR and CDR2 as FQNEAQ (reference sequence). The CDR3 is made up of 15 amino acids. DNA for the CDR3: TGTGCCAGCAGCTTCCCGACAGGGCGCCCTTACGAGCAGTACTTC. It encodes CASSFPTGRPYEQYF.

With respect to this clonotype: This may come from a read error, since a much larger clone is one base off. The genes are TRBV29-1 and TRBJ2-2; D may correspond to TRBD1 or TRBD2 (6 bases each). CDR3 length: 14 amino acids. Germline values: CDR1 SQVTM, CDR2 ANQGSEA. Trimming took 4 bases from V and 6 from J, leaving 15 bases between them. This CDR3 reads CSVVVSGGAGELFF. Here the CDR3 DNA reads TGCAGCGTTGTCGTGTCCGGGGGCGCCGGGGAGCTGTTTTTT.

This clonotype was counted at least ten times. CDR3 in DNA: TGTGCCAGCAGTTTCAGGGTTTTGGACACTGAAGCTTTCTTT. This encodes CASSFRVLDTEAFF. V usage is TRBV6-5 and J usage is TRBJ1-1, with D possibly being TRBD1 (5 bases). Trimming took off 4 bases at V and 3 bases at J, with 12 bases between the two ends. The CDR3 contains 14 residues. Germline assignment: CDR1 MNHEY and CDR2 SVGAGI.

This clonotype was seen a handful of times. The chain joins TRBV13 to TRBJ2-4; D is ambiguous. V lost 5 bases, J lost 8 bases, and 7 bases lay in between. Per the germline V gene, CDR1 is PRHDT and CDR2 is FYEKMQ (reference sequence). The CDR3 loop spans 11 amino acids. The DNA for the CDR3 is TGTGCCAGCAGCCTCACCCACATTCAGTACTTC. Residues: CASSLTHIQYF. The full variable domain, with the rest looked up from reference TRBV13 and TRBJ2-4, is AAGVIQSPRHLIKEKRETATLKCYPIPRHDTVYWYQQGPGQDPQFLISFYEKMQSDKGSIPDRFSAQQFSDYHSELNMSSLELGDSALYFCASSLTHIQYFGAGTRLSVL.